These 20 T cell receptor beta chains were sequenced from one sample in a study of shared clonotypes between healthy human individuals. Clones were sequenced by immunoSEQ multiplex PCR, and TCRdb holds only the in-frame ones, with some missing. The sample lists about 320,000 clones, roughly 84% occurring once. Sequencing was carried out using memory CD8+ T cells sorted from blood. The subset was: CD45RO+ cells pooled with CCR7-negative TemRA cells. The receptors were sampled from a man aged 18 to 29 in good health.

The V call is TRBV9, the J call TRBJ2-7, with TRBD2 matching 7 bases. The CDR3 runs to 15 residues. Germline trimming cut 0 bases from V and 0 bases from J; bases unmatched to any gene: 3. The germline CDR1 and CDR2 sequences are SGDLS and YYNGEE. CDR3 nucleotide sequence: TGTGCCAGCAGCGTAGAAGGGACTACCTCCTACGAGCAGTACTTC. The encoded protein is CASSVEGTTSYEQYF.

The V gene is TRBV28, the J gene TRBJ2-7; D gene unclear. Per germline, CDR1 MDHEN and CDR2 SYDVKM. Between the trimmed V and J ends, which lost 6 bases and 5 bases, there was a span of 17 bases. This CDR3 is built from 14 residues. The CDR3 sequence: CASSRVSLGNEQYF. The CDR3 DNA is TGTGCCAGCAGCCGGGTATCCTTGGGGAACGAGCAGTACTTC.

J is TRBJ1-1 and V is TRBV27; D is undetermined. The length of the CDR3 is 13 residues. The V and J ends lost 6 bases and 10 bases respectively, with 18 bases between them. Germline loops: CDR1 MNHEY, CDR2 SMNVEV (reference sequence). The chain's CDR3 is CASSLIVGVGAFF. As DNA, the CDR3 is TGTGCCAGCAGCCTGATAGTTGGCGTTGGAGCTTTCTTT.

This clone was seen once. The chain has TRBV7-9 and TRBJ1-1; unclear D gene. Trimming pared 5 bases from V and 10 bases from J, leaving 14 bases between. Germline lookup yields CDR1 SEHNR and CDR2 FQNEAQ (reference sequence). The CDR3 runs to 12 residues. The CDR3 reads CASSPSAEGAFF. CDR3 in DNA: TGTGCCAGCAGCCCTAGTGCAGAAGGAGCTTTCTTT.

This clone was observed a few times. This chain connects TRBV7-9 to TRBJ1-2; D gene uncertain. CDR1 and CDR2 from the germline V gene are SEHNR and FQNEAQ (reference sequence). CDR3 length: 13 residues. Trimming shortened V by 1 base and J by 8 bases, and 11 bases separated the two germline ends. CDR3 in amino acids: CASSLGAGSGYTF. The CDR3 region has the DNA TGTGCCAGCAGCTTAGGTGCGGGGAGCGGCTACACCTTC.

This rearrangement joins TRBV18 to TRBJ2-3, with D perhaps matching TRBD2 (6 bases). The CDR3 covers 16 residues. Germline V gene sequence: CDR1 KGHSH, CDR2 LQKENI. V was pared by 0 bases and J by 3 bases, with 13 bases between. The CDR3 nucleotides are TGTGCCAGCTCACCACCGAGGGGCGGGACGACAGATACGCAGTATTTT. It yields the protein CASSPPRGGTTDTQYF.

The chain employs TRBV4-3 and TRBJ2-7; D remains ambiguous. Trimming cost V 0 bases and J 6 bases, with 18 bases left between them. CDR1 and CDR2 (germline): LGHNA, YSLEER. The CDR3 consists of 16 residues. The CDR3 sequence: CASSQDRAPRWCEQYF. The CDR3 coding sequence is TGCGCCAGCAGCCAAGACCGAGCCCCTCGGTGGTGCGAGCAGTACTTC.

The genes are TRBV27 and TRBJ2-5; D perhaps matches TRBD2 (5 bases). Trimming removed 5 bases from V and 5 bases from J, with 15 bases in between. CDR3 length: 14 amino acids. CDR1 and CDR2 (germline): MNHEY, SMNVEV (reference sequence). This chain's CDR3 is CASSPSEAAETQYF. In DNA form, the CDR3 reads TGTGCCAGCAGTCCCAGTGAAGCGGCGGAGACCCAGTACTTC.

The rearrangement links TRBV4-1 to TRBJ2-7; 8 bases are shared with TRBD2. This CDR3 has 15 residues. Germline V gene lookup returns CDR1 MGHRA and CDR2 YSYEKL. V shed 4 bases and J 3 bases; nucleotides not matched to a gene: 8. CDR3 DNA sequence: TGCGCCAGCAGCCTTTCAGCGGGGGAAATCTACGAGCAGTACTTC. The encoded protein is CASSLSAGEIYEQYF.

The chain is built from TRBV10-3 and TRBJ2-3; no reliable D call. Per the germline V gene, CDR1 is ENHRY and CDR2 is SYGVKD. Trimming removed 1 base from V and 0 bases from J, with 5 bases in between. The CDR3 extends over 14 amino acids. The DNA of the CDR3 is TGTGCCATCAGTGAGTTTACTAGCACAGATACGCAGTATTTT. It yields the protein CAISEFTSTDTQYF.

The V call is TRBV29-1, the J call TRBJ1-1; unclear D gene. The CDR3 has 12 amino acids. The germline V gene encodes CDR1 SQVTM and CDR2 ANQGSEA. Trimming stripped 7 bases from V and 0 bases from J, with 9 bases between. The CDR3 reads CSAVGMNTEAFF. The CDR3 DNA reads TGCAGCGCGGTCGGGATGAACACTGAAGCTTTCTTT.

V usage is TRBV19 and J usage is TRBJ2-7; TRBD1 or TRBD2 may be the D gene (5 bases each). There are 14 residues in the CDR3. V gave up 3 bases and J gave up 3 bases, with 12 bases separating them. Germline assignment: CDR1 LNHDA and CDR2 SQIVND (reference sequence). The CDR3 DNA reads TGTGCCAGTAGTATTACGGGACCTAACTACGAGCAGTACTTC. Its protein product is CASSITGPNYEQYF.

The rearrangement joins TRBV15 to TRBJ1-1, with 8 positions matching TRBD1. This CDR3 region has 14 residues. The V gene's germline CDR1 is LNHNV and CDR2 YYDKDF (reference sequence). With 3 bases clipped from V and 4 bases from J, the junction kept 4 bases outside the gene matches. CDR3 protein: CATSSRTGSTEAFF. Written as DNA, the CDR3 is TGTGCCACCAGCAGTCGGACAGGGAGCACTGAAGCTTTCTTT.

This clone was seen once. The chain links TRBV6-1 to TRBJ1-3; D gene uncertain. V was cut by 6 bases and J by 3 bases, with 12 bases left in between. Germline lookup yields CDR1 MNHNS and CDR2 SASEGT. There are 14 residues in the CDR3. The CDR3 DNA reads TGTGCCAGCAGCGAATACGGCTTTGGAAACACCATATATTTT. Protein: CASSEYGFGNTIYF.

The J gene is TRBJ2-7, the V gene TRBV27; D remains unclear. Germline loops: CDR1 MNHEY, CDR2 SMNVEV (reference sequence). V dropped 2 bases and J dropped 3 bases, with 8 bases sitting between them. This CDR3 has 13 residues. CDR3 DNA: TGTGCCAGCAGTTTAAAGGGCAACTACGAGCAGTACTTC. This gives the protein CASSLKGNYEQYF.

V usage is TRBV4-1 and J usage is TRBJ2-5; a possible D gene is TRBD2 (5 bases). Germline CDR1 is MGHRA and CDR2 is YSYEKL. The CDR3 extends over 16 amino acids. Trimming took 1 base from V and 4 from J, leaving 16 bases between them. The CDR3 DNA is TGCGCCAGCAGCCAAGTGTCTTGGGAGTTGAGAGAGACCCAGTACTTC. Amino acid sequence: CASSQVSWELRETQYF.

This clone was detected once. J is TRBJ2-1 and V is TRBV29-1; TRBD2 matches 7 bases. CDR3 length: 14 amino acids. CDR1 SQVTM and CDR2 ANQGSEA come from the germline V gene. V lost 1 base and J lost 6; bases outside the gene matches: 6. The CDR3 DNA sequence: TGCAGCGTTGAAGCGCACGGGACTATCAATGAGCAGTTCTTC. It specifies CSVEAHGTINEQFF.

V gene TRBV18 combines with J gene TRBJ2-7, with a weak D call TRBD1 (6 bases). Germline V CDR1 and CDR2: KGHSH, LQKENI. V dropped 6 bases and J dropped 0 bases, with 15 bases sitting between them. The CDR3 is 15 residues long. The CDR3 sequence is CASSDGQFLSYEQYF. DNA for the CDR3: TGTGCCAGCTCGGACGGACAGTTCCTCTCCTACGAGCAGTACTTC.

This chain uses TRBV7-2 with TRBJ1-5; maybe TRBD1 (5 bases). Germline assignment: CDR1 SGHTA and CDR2 FQGNSA. Trimming pared 1 base from V and 4 bases from J, leaving 11 bases between. The CDR3 consists of 15 residues. The CDR3 nucleotides are TGTGCCAGCAGCTTAGTATGGAGGGGTAATCAGCCCCAGCATTTT. As protein: CASSLVWRGNQPQHF.

V and J are TRBV28 and TRBJ1-1; tentatively, D is TRBD1 (5 bases). Germline V lookup: CDR1 MDHEN, CDR2 SYDVKM. V lost 6 bases, J lost 0 bases, and 14 bases lay in between. This CDR3 region has 15 residues. The CDR3 here is CASRRATVLNTEAFF. The CDR3 DNA follows: TGTGCCAGCAGGCGAGCGACAGTATTGAACACTGAAGCTTTCTTT.